This TCR beta chain came from a study of T cell responses to AZD1222 COVID-19 vaccine. Study-wide context: Second-dose schedules of about 4 or about 12 weeks were combined.

Study-wide results and limits: AZD1222 recipients seropositive at baseline numbered only five or six. Along spike, vaccine-associated CD4 TCRs were found throughout, with dominance at 160-218 and 743-854.

Assay: immunoSEQ multiplex PCR; the TCRdb copy retains only in-frame clones and omits some. The profile covers about 96,000 clones, with about nine tenths appearing a single time and around 1.6% taken by the ten largest. Worth noting for this clone: Its antigen remains unidentified.

This receptor was obtained from an adult in good health. The input for sequencing was peripheral blood, taken on day 0 of AZD1222 vaccination.

The CDR3 reads CASSQPDRSPTEAFF. CDR3 bases: TGCGCCAGCAGCCAACCCGACAGATCTCCGACTGAAGCTTTCTTT. The chain combines TRBV4-1 with TRBJ1-1; a possible D gene is TRBD1 (5 bases). Germline CDR1 reads MGHRA; CDR2 reads YSYEKL. V was trimmed by 2 bases and J by 5 bases, leaving 15 bases between them. The CDR3 contains 15 residues.